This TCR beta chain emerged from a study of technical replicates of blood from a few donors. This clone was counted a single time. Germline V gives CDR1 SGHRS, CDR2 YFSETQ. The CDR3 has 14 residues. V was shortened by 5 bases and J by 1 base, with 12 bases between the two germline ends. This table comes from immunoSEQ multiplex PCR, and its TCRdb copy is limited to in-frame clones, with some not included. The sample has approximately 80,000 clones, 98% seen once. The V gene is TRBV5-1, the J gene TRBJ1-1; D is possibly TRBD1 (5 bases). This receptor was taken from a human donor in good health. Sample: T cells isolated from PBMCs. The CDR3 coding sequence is TGCGCCAGCAGTTATTCCGGACAGAACACTGAAGCTTTCTTT. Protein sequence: CASSYSGQNTEAFF.